This T cell receptor (beta chain) is from a study of blood T cell repertoires in COVID-19. Study context: In each case, the material was cDNA or gDNA derived from T cells, B-cell-depleted T cells, or PBMCs.

Repertoires were generated with immunoSEQ multiplex PCR, while TCRdb's copy carries only in-frame clones and drops some. The sample records fewer than 150,000 clones, 80% to 90% being singletons. J lost 5 bases, V lost 3 bases, and 11 bases had no gene match. CDR3 length: 16 amino acids. Germline loops: CDR1 SGDLS, CDR2 YYNGEE. This chain links TRBV9 with TRBJ1-1, with 9 bases matching TRBD1. The sequencing sample was made of peripheral blood. This receptor was taken from a woman older than 75 with acute or convalescent COVID-19. This CDR3 reads CASSAGQGVLRTEAFF. CDR3 bases: TGTGCCAGCAGCGCGGGACAGGGTGTTCTAAGGACTGAAGCTTTCTTT.